This T cell receptor (beta chain) was identified in a study of beta chain features in type 1 diabetes (dated by TCRdb to the late 2010s). About the investigation overall: Mean age, gender distribution, total cell number and subset yield were not different between patients and healthy donors. A total of 85 million to 110 million sorted cells were examined across all samples, and RNA yield correlated strongly with the number of cells per subset. In the study, recently diagnosed type 1 diabetes patients and matched healthy donors were compared on the TCRB repertoires of their sorted circulating CD4+ T cell subsets. Regulatory and stem cell-like memory subsets were isolated from only 8 patients and about eight healthy donors, whereas naive and central memory subsets came from all 30 or so donors. Here is what the overall study found, with its caveats: Fewer insertions and more nucleotide deletions at VDJ recombination sites were observed in patients with type 1 diabetes, implying thymic rearrangement abnormalities. Sequencing cDNA rather than genomic DNA could over-represent highly expressing activated cells, although activation and CD3 levels did not differ between groups. Naive, central memory and regulatory TCRB repertoires appeared to be more alike among patients than among healthy donors. Shorter templates might have been favored by PCR, but patient and control samples were amplified and corrected together, so both groups would have been affected equally by any skew. A moderate but significant shortening of TCRB CDR3 length was observed in type 1 diabetes patients in all four CD4+ subsets. Because small numbers of individuals were included in the HLA sub-analyses, any influence of HLA type on TCRB rearrangement was left unresolved.

From each donor, a single peripheral blood sample of 90 to 150 mL on average was drawn into heparinised tubes. Using a panel that included CD45RO, CCR7, CD25, CD127, CD95 and CD27, naive, central memory, regulatory and stem cell-like memory CD4+ T cells were sorted on a BD FACSAria II. A purity above 95% was achieved for all sorted populations. Right away, PBMCs were isolated by Lymphoprep density gradient centrifugation and were stained directly, with no culture step. To minimize batch effects, samples were stained and sorted in pairs, one healthy donor with one patient per experiment. In regard to this clone: What antigen it recognizes has not been identified. Base qualities are not at hand, and no much larger clone is one base apart.

Per the germline V gene, KGHSH is the CDR1 and LQKENI is the CDR2. At the junction V is shortened by 5 bases and J by 2 bases, with 10 bases in between. Measured from the cysteine to the phenylalanine, the CDR3 is 14 residues long. Only CDR3 DNA remains: 42 bases, in frame from the first base. The High Capacity cDNA Reverse Transcription Kit was used to reverse transcribe all of the isolated RNA, meaning that expressed TCRB transcripts were what got sequenced. Naive, central memory and regulatory T cell samples underwent deep immunoSEQ sequencing, averaging about 3.57 million total reads per sample. Sorted cells were lysed in RLT buffer and RNA was extracted with DNase-treated RNeasy Micro or Mini kits, depending on cell number. To prevent cross-contamination, every cell subset was processed on its own, while patient and healthy donor samples were processed together. Using the immunoSEQ multiplex PCR, TCRB sequences were amplified from cDNA into 87-bp fragments spanning the CDR3 region. The amplicons were sequenced using the Illumina HiSeq platform. The authors' pipeline ran thus. PCR bias was corrected computationally using synthetic template baselines, and reads within Hamming distance 2 were collapsed, with unmergeable singletons discarded. Reads were aligned to IMGT to assign V, D and J genes, CDR3 length, and insertions or deletions at six rearrangement sites. Clonotype counts were normalized to sorted cell number within each subset before computing true diversity and Gini coefficients with the tcR R package. Repertoire sharing was quantified using the overlap coefficient calculated on TCRB nucleotide sequences. Out-of-frame TCRB sequences from naive cells were analyzed to stand in for the pre-selection repertoire. In its TCRdb copy, this immuneACCESS table keeps in-frame sequences only and misses some clones. Where compared with another copy, unresolved V genes explain less than half of these, and the others have no known cause. Clone size and the V and J calls come from that table; the DNA yielded D and trimming. This sample comprises 200,000 to 250,000 clones, 9.6% of them detected only once. Less than 0.035% of the sample goes to the ten largest clones.

The sample comprised naive CD4+ T cells from blood. The cell subset or site label on this specimen signifies: true naive CD4+ T cells. The chain was built from TRBV18 and TRBJ1-3; the D gene cannot be resolved reliably. The TCR sequence derives from a woman under 30 in good health. The DNA sequence is TGTGCCAGCTCAGTAGACACCACTGGAAACACCATATATTTT. Protein translation: CASSVDTTGNTIYF.